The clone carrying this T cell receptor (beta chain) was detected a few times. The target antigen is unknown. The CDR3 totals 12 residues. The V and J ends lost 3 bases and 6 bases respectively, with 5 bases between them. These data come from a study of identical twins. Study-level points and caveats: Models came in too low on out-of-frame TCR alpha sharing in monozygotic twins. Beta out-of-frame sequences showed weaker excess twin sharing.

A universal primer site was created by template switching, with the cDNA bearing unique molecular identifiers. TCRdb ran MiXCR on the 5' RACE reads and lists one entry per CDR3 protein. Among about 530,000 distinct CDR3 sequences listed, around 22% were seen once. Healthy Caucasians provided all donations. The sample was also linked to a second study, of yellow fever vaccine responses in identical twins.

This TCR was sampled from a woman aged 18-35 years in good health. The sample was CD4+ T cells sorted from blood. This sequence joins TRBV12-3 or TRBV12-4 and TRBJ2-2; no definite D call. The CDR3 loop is CASSFYPGELFF. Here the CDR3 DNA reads TGTGCCAGCAGTTTCTATCCCGGGGAGCTGTTTTTT.